This T cell receptor (beta chain) was identified during a study of T-cell reconstitution after alpha-beta-depleted transplantation in children. Study conclusions and caveats: It was surviving recipient T cells and thymic progenitors that gave some patients high TCRbeta diversity at day 60. A year post-transplant, T-cell counts and diversity derived mostly from newly produced T cells. Alpha-beta T cells present about two months after transplant were reported to originate from several hundred expanded graft clones.

Trimming left V 3 bases short and J 5 bases short, with 11 bases between. From germline, CDR1 is DFQATT and CDR2 SNEGSKA (reference sequence). This CDR3 has 12 residues. This clonotype was observed a few times. Its antigen is still unknown. Preparing the TCRbeta library involved the use of unique molecular identifiers. TCRdb reprocessed the PCR reads with MiXCR, giving one entry per CDR3 protein. The table includes some 830,000 distinct CDR3 sequences, roughly 16% detected once. The sequencing here drew on PBMCs, mostly from graft donor cells, taken 360 days after TCRalphabeta/CD19-depleted stem cell transplant. The TCR originated in a male patient younger than 18 who had a stem cell transplant for acute lymphoblastic leukemia, so the T cells may come from the graft donor. The chain carries TRBV20-1 and TRBJ2-7; no definite D call. The CDR3 DNA is TGCAGTGCTAGTGCAGCTAACGACGAGCAGTACTTC. Encoded protein: CSASAANDEQYF.